The 32 T cell receptor beta chains listed next were all sequenced from one sample in a study of T cell responses to AZD1222 COVID-19 vaccine. The protocol was immunoSEQ multiplex PCR, while the TCRdb copy is restricted to in-frame clones and leaves out a portion. This sample has about 84,000 clones, with 86% found just once. Sequencing was performed on peripheral blood, taken 28 days after the second AZD1222 dose. The receptors come from an adult who received the AZD1222 COVID-19 vaccine.

The rearrangement uses TRBV19 and TRBJ2-3; D might be TRBD1 (5 bases). The CDR3 totals 13 residues. Trimming cost V 4 bases and J 7 bases, with 12 bases left between them. Germline V gene lookup returns CDR1 LNHDA and CDR2 SQIVND (reference sequence). The CDR3 sequence: CASSTTGGYTQYF. Written as DNA, the CDR3 is TGTGCCAGTAGTACCACAGGTGGATATACGCAGTATTTT.

This chain connects TRBV18 to TRBJ2-7; D possibly uses TRBD1 or TRBD2 (6 bases each). Germline V gene data show CDR1 as KGHSH and CDR2 as LQKENI. The CDR3 sequence is 14 residues long. V gave up 1 base and J gave up 5 bases, with 12 bases separating them. CDR3 protein: CASSPQGGTNEQYF. CDR3 DNA sequence: TGTGCCAGCTCACCACAGGGGGGCACCAACGAGCAGTACTTC. Based on the CDR3 plus reference TRBV18 and TRBJ2-7, the full variable domain is NAGVMQNPRHLVRRRGQEARLRCSPMKGHSHVYWYRQLPEEGLKFMVYLQKENIIDESGMPKERFSAEFPKEGPSILRIQQVVRGDSAAYFCASSPQGGTNEQYFGPGTRLTVT.

The chain recombines TRBV28 with TRBJ1-2; D unclear. The V and J ends lost 2 bases and 8 bases respectively, with 18 bases between them. The CDR3 has 15 residues. Germline V gene sequence: CDR1 MDHEN, CDR2 SYDVKM. This CDR3 is CASSLHGVQTGGYTF. The DNA for the CDR3 is TGTGCCAGCAGTTTACATGGGGTTCAGACTGGGGGCTACACCTTC.

The chain uses TRBV5-1 and TRBJ1-2; TRBD1 aligns across 9 bases. The CDR3 consists of 17 residues. CDR1 and CDR2 (germline): SGHRS, YFSETQ. Trimming at V came to 0 bases and at J to 3 bases, leaving 9 bases not matched to a gene. CDR3 nucleotide sequence: TGCGCCAGCAGCTTGGCGGGACAGGGAAACTTGGACTATGGCTACACCTTC. This gives the protein CASSLAGQGNLDYGYTF.

The chain has TRBV6-5 and TRBJ1-2; 8 bases agree with TRBD1. The CDR3 covers 15 residues. Trimming at V came to 2 bases and at J to 1 base, leaving 3 bases not matched to a gene. The germline gives CDR1 MNHEY, CDR2 SVGAGI. CDR3 protein: CASSYRDRINYGYTF. The CDR3 DNA follows: TGTGCCAGCAGTTACCGGGACAGGATTAACTATGGCTACACCTTC.

The chain links TRBV7-3 to TRBJ2-1; D is ambiguous. The CDR3 consists of 15 residues. Germline V gene lookup returns CDR1 SGHTA and CDR2 FQGTGA. V gave up 8 bases and J gave up 1 base, with 15 bases separating them. CDR3 nucleotide sequence: TGTGCCAGCGCACTCTACTCTCGATCCTACAATGAGCAGTTCTTC. Encoded protein: CASALYSRSYNEQFF.

The chain has TRBV5-4 and TRBJ2-1, with 13 positions matching TRBD2. The CDR3 has 16 residues. Germline loops: CDR1 SGHNT, CDR2 YYREEE (reference sequence). V shed 4 bases and J 5 bases; nucleotides not matched to a gene: 6. The DNA for the CDR3 is TGTGCCAGCAGCGACACTAGCGGGGGGGCCCACAATGAGCAGTTCTTC. Its translation is CASSDTSGGAHNEQFF.

CDR3 DNA sequence: TGTGCCAGCAGCTTTACCTCTTCGGGCACTGAAGCTTTCTTT. It encodes CASSFTSSGTEAFF. The chain joins TRBV7-2 to TRBJ1-1; D remains unclear. Germline V gene data show CDR1 as SGHTA and CDR2 as FQGNSA. CDR3 length: 14 amino acids. V gave up 3 bases and J gave up 4 bases, with 12 bases separating them.

The chain joins TRBV27 to TRBJ2-5, with 7 bases lining up with TRBD2. With 7 bases clipped from V and 5 bases from J, the junction kept 31 bases outside the gene matches. This CDR3 region has 21 residues. Germline V CDR1 and CDR2: MNHEY, SMNVEV (reference sequence). CDR3 DNA: TGTGCCAGCAAAGGCCCCCCCCGCAGCAGTTTAGGAGCGGGGTTCGGGGAGACCCAGTACTTC. Translation gives CASKGPPRSSLGAGFGETQYF.

The chain links TRBV3-1 (or the pseudogene TRBV3-2) to TRBJ2-2, with 8 positions matching TRBD1. CDR3 length equals 17 residues. The germline V gene has CDR1 LGHDT and CDR2 YNNKEL (reference sequence). Trimming took 5 bases from V and 1 from J; bases not matched to a gene: 9. CDR3 loop: CASSVLPGTGNTGELFF. CDR3 DNA: TGTGCCAGCAGCGTCCTGCCCGGGACAGGGAACACCGGGGAGCTGTTTTTT.

The chain employs TRBV7-9 and TRBJ2-7; D remains ambiguous. The CDR3 has 11 amino acids. Deletions cut 5 bases from V and 4 bases from J, with 6 bases between. Germline V gives CDR1 SEHNR, CDR2 FQNEAQ (reference sequence). As DNA, the CDR3 is TGTGCCAGCAGCCCGGGTTACGAGCAGTACTTC. Translating gives CASSPGYEQYF.

The rearrangement links TRBV19 to TRBJ2-3; D possibly corresponds to TRBD2 (6 bases). This CDR3 has 16 amino acids. The V and J ends lost 7 bases and 6 bases respectively, with 23 bases between them. Germline lookup yields CDR1 LNHDA and CDR2 SQIVND (reference sequence). This CDR3 reads CASNRGRDSLGDTQYF. The CDR3 DNA sequence: TGTGCCAGTAACCGCGGGCGGGACTCATTAGGGGATACGCAGTATTTT.

Details on this clone: Other DNA sequences in the sample encode the same CDR3. The CDR3 nucleotides read TGTGCCTGGAGTGTAGGCGGTAACACTGAAGCTTTCTTT. Translated, it gives CAWSVGGNTEAFF. The genes are TRBV30 and TRBJ1-1; D unclear. The germline V and J ends were trimmed by 0 bases and 2 bases, with 7 bases remaining between them. Germline V gene sequence: CDR1 GTSNPN, CDR2 SVGIG (reference sequence). CDR3 length equals 13 residues.

This clone occurred a few times. The J gene is TRBJ1-4, the V gene TRBV5-1, with D hard to call. The CDR3 covers 16 residues. Germline CDR1 SGHRS, CDR2 YFSETQ. The V end was cut by 4 bases, the J end by 5 bases, with 18 bases between. CDR3: CASSQRETVGNEKLFF. CDR3 in DNA: TGCGCCAGCAGCCAGAGGGAGACGGTGGGAAATGAAAAACTGTTTTTT.

The J gene is TRBJ1-4, the V gene TRBV7-9; D is uncertain. This CDR3 contains 13 residues. V was cut by 4 bases and J by 8 bases, with 11 bases left in between. Germline-derived CDR1 and CDR2 are SEHNR and FQNEAQ (reference sequence). The CDR3 DNA reads TGTGCCAGCAGCTCCAATATGGGGGAAAAACTGTTTTTT. Its translation: CASSSNMGEKLFF.

V usage is TRBV7-2 and J usage is TRBJ1-5, with D possibly TRBD1 on 5 matching bases. V dropped 3 bases and J dropped 9 bases, with 12 bases sitting between them. Germline values: CDR1 SGHTA, CDR2 FQGNSA. The CDR3 extends over 13 amino acids. CDR3 sequence (DNA): TGTGCCAGCAGCTTGGGCAGGGAGGCGCCCCAGCATTTT. Protein product: CASSLGREAPQHF. The full variable domain, its missing parts supplied by reference TRBV7-2 and TRBJ1-5, is GAGVSQSPSNKVTEKGKDVELRCDPISGHTALYWYRQSLGQGLEFLIYFQGNSAPDKSGLPSDRFSAERTGGSVSTLTIQRTQQEDSAVYLCASSLGREAPQHFGDGTRLSIL.

The chain carries TRBV12-3 or TRBV12-4 and TRBJ1-1; D call uncertain. V shed 1 base and J shed 7 bases, with 7 bases lying between them. The CDR3 is made up of 12 amino acids. The CDR3 protein is CASSLEGSEAFF. The CDR3 DNA follows: TGTGCCAGCAGTTTAGAGGGTAGTGAAGCTTTCTTT.

The chain combines TRBV6-5 with TRBJ1-5; the match to TRBD1 covers 8 bases. After removal of 4 bases from V and 0 bases from J, the junction contained 5 bases not matched to a gene. Germline CDR1 and CDR2: MNHEY and SVGAGI. The CDR3 runs 16 residues. This chain's CDR3 is CASSSRTGISNQPQHF. In nucleotides, the CDR3 is TGTGCCAGCAGTTCCAGGACAGGGATTAGCAATCAGCCCCAGCATTTT.

This rearrangement joins TRBV5-8 to TRBJ2-5; 11 bases are a match to TRBD2. Germline values: CDR1 SGHTS, CDR2 YDEGEE. CDR3 size: 17 residues. The junction had 4 bases not matched to a gene; V was cut back by 0 bases and J by 0 bases. This CDR3 is CASSLGGTSGYQETQYF. DNA for the CDR3: TGTGCCAGCAGCTTGGGGGGGACTAGCGGTTACCAAGAGACCCAGTACTTC.

A remark on this clone: A junction end diverges from the germline sequence, so it may reflect a read error. The chain combines TRBV19 with TRBJ2-1; D is perhaps TRBD1 (6 bases). Germline assignment: CDR1 LNHDA and CDR2 SQIVND (reference sequence). The CDR3 is made up of 11 amino acids. The CDR3 bases are TGTGCCAGTAGGGGGGCCAATGGGCAGTTCTTC. Amino acid sequence: CASRGANGQFF.

The V and J genes are TRBV18 and TRBJ2-7, with unresolved D. Germline assignment: CDR1 KGHSH and CDR2 LQKENI. This CDR3 comprises 14 residues. V was trimmed by 3 bases and J by 2 bases, leaving 11 bases between them. CDR3 sequence reads: CASSPMDGTYEQYF. The CDR3 region has the DNA TGTGCCAGCTCACCGATGGATGGGACCTACGAGCAGTACTTC. The variable domain in full, completed from reference TRBV18 and TRBJ2-7, reads NAGVMQNPRHLVRRRGQEARLRCSPMKGHSHVYWYRQLPEEGLKFMVYLQKENIIDESGMPKERFSAEFPKEGPSILRIQQVVRGDSAAYFCASSPMDGTYEQYFGPGTRLTVT.

V and J are TRBV5-1 and TRBJ1-2; D possibly corresponds to TRBD1 (6 bases). The CDR3 loop spans 14 amino acids. Trimming took 3 bases from V and 5 from J, leaving 14 bases between them. Germline values: CDR1 SGHRS, CDR2 YFSETQ. In nucleotides, the CDR3 is TGCGCCAGCAGCTCCTCAGGACAGCGGTATGGCTACACCTTC. Translation: CASSSSGQRYGYTF.

The V gene is TRBV7-2, the J gene TRBJ2-1; D is uncertain. This CDR3 has 17 amino acids. Trimming pared 0 bases from V and 0 bases from J, leaving 12 bases between. From germline, CDR1 is SGHTA and CDR2 FQGNSA. CDR3 coding DNA: TGTGCCAGCAGCTTAGCATCGGCAGATCCCTCCTACAATGAGCAGTTCTTC. Its protein product is CASSLASADPSYNEQFF.

In this sample, this clone turned up a few times. The chain is built from TRBV18 and TRBJ1-1; a weak D match, TRBD1 (6 bases). This CDR3 is built from 14 residues. V lost 3 bases, J lost 1 base, and 9 bases lay in between. Germline CDR1 reads KGHSH; CDR2 reads LQKENI. As DNA, the CDR3 is TGTGCCAGCTCACCCCCGGGACAGAACACTGAAGCTTTCTTT. This codes for CASSPPGQNTEAFF.

The J gene is TRBJ1-6, the V gene TRBV4-2; tentative D call: TRBD1 (6 bases). The germline V gene has CDR1 LGHNA and CDR2 YNFKEQ. The CDR3 loop spans 17 amino acids. Trimming took off 3 bases at V and 8 bases at J, with 20 bases between the two ends. The CDR3 sequence: CASSHSPPDRSDSPLHF. CDR3 DNA: TGTGCCAGCAGCCATTCACCCCCTGACAGGTCTGATTCACCCCTCCACTTT.

V usage is TRBV18 and J usage is TRBJ2-1; 9 bases are shared with TRBD2. Germline CDR1 KGHSH, CDR2 LQKENI. This CDR3 has 16 residues. V shed 0 bases, J shed 8 bases, and the junction held 8 bases outside the gene matches. The CDR3 region has the DNA TGTGCCAGCTCACCACCCGGGGGCGGGAGGGCCCATGAGCAGTTCTTC. Translation gives CASSPPGGGRAHEQFF.

This clone was observed once. The chain employs TRBV10-1 and TRBJ2-3; 11 nucleotides agree with TRBD2. Germline loops: CDR1 WNHNN, CDR2 SYGVQD (reference sequence). The CDR3 is made up of 16 amino acids. Trimming cost V 4 bases and J 2 bases; bases outside gene matches: 5. DNA for the CDR3: TGCGCCAGCAGTGCGATGACTAGCGGGAACACAGATACGCAGTATTTT. This codes for CASSAMTSGNTDTQYF.

As concerns this clone: Within the sample, other DNA sequences also encode this same CDR3. The chain has TRBV4-3 and TRBJ2-1; D possibly corresponds to TRBD2 (7 bases). The CDR3 spans 18 residues. Germline lookup yields CDR1 LGHNA and CDR2 YSLEER. Trimming cost V 0 bases and J 0 bases, with 15 bases left between them. Here the CDR3 DNA reads TGCGCCAGCAGCCAAGATCGGGGGGCGTTGAGCTCCTACAATGAGCAGTTCTTC. This translates into CASSQDRGALSSYNEQFF.

This chain uses TRBV28 with TRBJ2-7; 9 positions match TRBD2. CDR3 length: 15 residues. Per the germline V gene, CDR1 is MDHEN and CDR2 is SYDVKM. J gave up 1 base and V 6 bases, and 7 bases lay outside the gene matches. CDR3 DNA: TGTGCCAGCAGGGGAGAGACTAGCGGTTCCTACGAGCAGTACTTC. Encoded protein: CASRGETSGSYEQYF.

Only one count was recorded for this clone. This rearrangement joins TRBV7-3 to TRBJ2-1; D ambiguous. The germline V gene has CDR1 SGHTA and CDR2 FQGTGA. This CDR3 spans 15 amino acids. The V and J ends lost 1 base and 6 bases respectively, with 13 bases between them. This chain's CDR3 is CASSLSGPGRNEQFF. CDR3 DNA: TGTGCCAGCAGCTTAAGTGGGCCCGGACGCAATGAGCAGTTCTTC.

This clone was observed a handful of times. The chain links TRBV24-1 to TRBJ2-1, with 11 bases that match TRBD2. Germline V gene sequence: CDR1 KGHDR, CDR2 SFDVKD. Trimming took 3 bases from V and 5 from J; bases not matched to a gene: 8. CDR3 length equals 17 residues. The CDR3: CATSDPRGTSGDNEQFF. CDR3 nucleotide sequence: TGTGCCACCAGTGATCCCCGCGGGACTAGCGGTGACAATGAGCAGTTCTTC.

The CDR3 sequence: CASRRDSTFVDYGYTF. CDR3 DNA: TGTGCCAGCCGCAGGGACAGTACGTTCGTGGACTATGGCTACACCTTC. The chain links TRBV2 to TRBJ1-2; 7 positions agree with TRBD1. This CDR3 region has 16 residues. The V segment lost 8 bases and the J segment 3 bases; nucleotides outside the gene matches: 15. Germline CDR1 is SNHLY and CDR2 is FYNNEI.